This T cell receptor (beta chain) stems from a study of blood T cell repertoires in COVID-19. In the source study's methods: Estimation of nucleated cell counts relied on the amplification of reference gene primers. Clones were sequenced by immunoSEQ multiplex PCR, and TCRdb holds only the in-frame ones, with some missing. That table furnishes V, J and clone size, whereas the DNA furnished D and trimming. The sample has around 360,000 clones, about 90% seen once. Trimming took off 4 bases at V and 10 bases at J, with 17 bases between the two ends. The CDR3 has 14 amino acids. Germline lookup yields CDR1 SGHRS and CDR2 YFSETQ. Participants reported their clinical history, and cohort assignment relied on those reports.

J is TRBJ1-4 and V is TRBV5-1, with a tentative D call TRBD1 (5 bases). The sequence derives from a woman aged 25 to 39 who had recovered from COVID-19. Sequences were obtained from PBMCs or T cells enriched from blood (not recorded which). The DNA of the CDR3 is TGCGCCAGCAGCACGGGACTGAGTTGGGGAAAACTGTTTTTT. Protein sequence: CASSTGLSWGKLFF.